The 10 T cell receptor beta chains below all came from one sample that was sequenced in a study of T-cell reconstitution after alpha-beta-depleted transplantation in children. Unique molecular identifiers were used in preparing the TCRbeta library. TCRdb passed the PCR reads through MiXCR, listing each CDR3 protein once. Counted here are hundreds of thousands of distinct CDR3 sequences, 16% occurring once; the ten biggest clones make up 1.1%. The sample consisted of PBMCs from the stem cell graft donor, taken from the stem cell graft. These receptors were obtained from a human donor who donated a stem cell graft to a child with acute myeloid leukemia.

This clonotype was counted ten times or more. The gene calls are TRBV10-3 and TRBJ1-1; D not resolved. Germline values: CDR1 ENHRY, CDR2 SYGVKD. Trimming stripped 6 bases from V and 3 bases from J, with 14 bases between. The CDR3 has 14 amino acids. Here the CDR3 reads CAIRYSDLYTEAFF. CDR3 in DNA: TGTGCCATCAGGTACTCAGACCTATACACTGAAGCTTTCTTT.

This clonotype has just a few counts. The rearrangement joins TRBV12-3 or TRBV12-4 to TRBJ1-2; D is ambiguous. Trimming took 3 bases from V and 8 from J, leaving 16 bases between them. This CDR3 has 14 residues. The CDR3 reads CASSLAEAVRGYTF. For the CDR3, the DNA is TGTGCCAGCAGTTTGGCAGAGGCGGTGAGGGGCTACACCTTC.

The chain links TRBV7-9 to TRBJ2-7, with no clear D. V was cut by 2 bases and J by 2 bases, with 7 bases left in between. The CDR3 sequence is 13 residues long. Per germline, CDR1 SEHNR and CDR2 FQNEAQ (reference sequence). Written as DNA, the CDR3 is TGTGCCAGCAGCTTACAGGCGGCCTACGAGCAGTACTTC. It codes for CASSLQAAYEQYF.

This clonotype has only a few counts. This chain uses TRBV18 with TRBJ2-7; D unresolved. Trimming stripped 3 bases from V and 5 bases from J, with 8 bases between. Germline CDR1 KGHSH, CDR2 LQKENI. The CDR3 spans 12 residues. The CDR3 DNA reads TGTGCCAGCTCACCTTCGAGGCACGAGCAGTACTTC. Its translation is CASSPSRHEQYF.

This sequence joins TRBV3-1 and TRBJ2-1, with a tentative D call TRBD2 (5 bases). The CDR3 has 15 residues. The V gene's germline CDR1 is LGHDT and CDR2 YNNKEL (reference sequence). The V and J ends lost 0 bases and 7 bases respectively, with 13 bases between them. The CDR3 is CASSQDLASLNEQFF. CDR3 sequence (DNA): TGTGCCAGCAGCCAAGATCTAGCCAGTCTTAATGAGCAGTTCTTC.

At least ten counts were recorded for this clonotype. The rearrangement joins TRBV12-3 or TRBV12-4 to TRBJ1-2; 10 bases are shared with TRBD1. J gave up 10 bases and V 5 bases, and 4 bases lay outside the gene matches. The CDR3 length is 12 residues. Written as DNA, the CDR3 is TGTGCCAGCAGTGAGGGACAGGGGATCTACACCTTC. Protein sequence: CASSEGQGIYTF.

This clonotype was seen at least ten times. This chain connects TRBV7-2 to TRBJ1-1; a weak D match, TRBD1 (6 bases). Trimming left V 4 bases short and J 8 bases short, with 11 bases between. CDR1 and CDR2 from the germline V gene are SGHTA and FQGNSA. The CDR3 has 12 residues. The CDR3 region has the DNA TGTGCCAGCAGCTACACAGGGTTAGAAGCTTTCTTT. This codes for CASSYTGLEAFF.

This clonotype was recorded many times. The rearrangement uses TRBV5-1 and TRBJ1-1; D call uncertain. CDR3 length equals 14 residues. The germline V gene has CDR1 SGHRS and CDR2 YFSETQ. V lost 3 bases to trimming and J lost 1 base, with 10 bases between them. This CDR3 reads CASSSWTANTEAFF. The CDR3 nucleotides are TGCGCCAGCAGCTCGTGGACGGCGAACACTGAAGCTTTCTTT.

This clonotype appeared many times. The chain recombines TRBV15 with TRBJ1-3; D unclear. Trimming left V 0 bases short and J 0 bases short, with 12 bases between. The CDR3 spans 17 residues. Germline-derived CDR1 and CDR2 are LNHNV and YYDKDF (reference sequence). CDR3 coding DNA: TGTGCCACCAGCAGAGATGTCCGGCAGGCCTCTGGAAACACCATATATTTT. Translation: CATSRDVRQASGNTIYF.

The chain carries TRBV6-2 or TRBV6-3 and TRBJ2-7, with a possible D match to TRBD2 (6 bases). The CDR3 runs to 14 residues. V lost 3 bases and J lost 2, with 11 bases in between. Per the germline V gene, CDR1 is MNHEY and CDR2 is SVGEGT. DNA of the CDR3: TGTGCCAGCAGTTATGGTGCGGGGCCCTACGAGCAGTACGTC. It specifies CASSYGAGPYEQYV.